This T cell receptor (beta chain) was obtained from a study of blood T cell repertoires in COVID-19. Study-level background: The United States, Italy and Spain provided the acute and convalescent COVID-19 samples. T cells, B-cell-depleted T cells, or PBMCs provided the cDNA or gDNA that served as material.

Original analysis: Amplified reference gene primers provided the basis for estimating nucleated cell counts. TCRdb keeps only in-frame clones here, not all; method: immunoSEQ multiplex PCR. The D gene and trimming were derived from the DNA, and the V and J assignments and clone size from that table. The data contain roughly 250,000 clones, about 86% of them singletons. The CDR3 consists of 14 residues. In germline, CDR1 is GTSNPN, CDR2 SVGIG (reference sequence). V lost 1 base and J lost 0, with 7 bases in between. This chain links TRBV30 with TRBJ1-3; a weak D match, TRBD1 (5 bases). The clonotype originates from a woman older than 75 with acute or convalescent COVID-19. The sequencing input was peripheral blood. In nucleotides, the CDR3 is TGTGCCTGGAGTGAGACAGTCTCTGGAAACACCATATATTTT. This gives the protein CAWSETVSGNTIYF.